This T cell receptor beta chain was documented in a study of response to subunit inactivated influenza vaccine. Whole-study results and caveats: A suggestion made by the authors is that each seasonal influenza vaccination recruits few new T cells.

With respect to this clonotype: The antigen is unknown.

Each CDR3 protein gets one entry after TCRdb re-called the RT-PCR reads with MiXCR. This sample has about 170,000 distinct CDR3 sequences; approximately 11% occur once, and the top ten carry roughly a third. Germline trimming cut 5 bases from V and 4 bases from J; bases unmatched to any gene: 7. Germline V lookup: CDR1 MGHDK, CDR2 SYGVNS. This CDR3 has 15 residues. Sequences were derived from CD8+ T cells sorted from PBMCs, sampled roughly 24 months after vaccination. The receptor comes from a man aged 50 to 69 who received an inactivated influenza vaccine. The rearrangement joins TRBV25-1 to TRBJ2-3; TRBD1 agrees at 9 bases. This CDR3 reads CASSRDRDGADTQYF. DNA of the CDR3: TGTGCCAGCAGTAGGGACAGGGACGGCGCAGATACGCAGTATTTT.